This TCR beta chain emerged from a study of T cell responses to AZD1222 COVID-19 vaccine. Study details: Pooling covered second doses at about 4 or about 12 weeks.

A word on this clone: Its matching antigen is unknown.

Study observations and caveats: In a largely white British group with more females than males, clonal diversity was possibly underestimated.

The CDR3 runs to 14 residues. V was clipped by 4 bases and J by 0 bases, with 9 bases between them. CDR1 SGHRS and CDR2 YFSETQ come from the germline V gene. This table comes from immunoSEQ multiplex PCR, and its TCRdb copy is limited to in-frame clones, with some not included. The sample holds roughly 120,000 clones, roughly 80% seen once. This sequence joins TRBV5-1 and TRBJ2-3; the D is unclear. The clonotype originates from an adult in good health. The source material was peripheral blood, sampled on day 0 of AZD1222 vaccination. CDR3: CASSKSASTDTQYF. For the CDR3, the DNA is TGCGCCAGCAGCAAGAGTGCTAGCACAGATACGCAGTATTTT.